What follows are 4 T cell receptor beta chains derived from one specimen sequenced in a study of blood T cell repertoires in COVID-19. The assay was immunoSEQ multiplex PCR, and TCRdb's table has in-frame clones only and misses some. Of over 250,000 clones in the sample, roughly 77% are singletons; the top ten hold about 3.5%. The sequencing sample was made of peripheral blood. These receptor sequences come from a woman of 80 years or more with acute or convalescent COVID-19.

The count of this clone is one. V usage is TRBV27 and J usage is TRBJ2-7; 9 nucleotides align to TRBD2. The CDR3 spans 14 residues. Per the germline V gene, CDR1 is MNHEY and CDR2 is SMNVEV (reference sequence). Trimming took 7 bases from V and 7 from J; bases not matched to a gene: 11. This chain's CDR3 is CASKEGGRAEEQYF. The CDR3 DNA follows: TGTGCCAGCAAAGAAGGCGGGAGGGCGGAAGAGCAGTACTTC.

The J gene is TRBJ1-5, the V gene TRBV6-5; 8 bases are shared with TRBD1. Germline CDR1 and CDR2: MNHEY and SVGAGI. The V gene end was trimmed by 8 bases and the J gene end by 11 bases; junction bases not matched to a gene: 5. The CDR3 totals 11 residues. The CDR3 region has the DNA TGTGCCAGCCGGACAGGGTTGGCCCAGCATTTT. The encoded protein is CASRTGLAQHF.

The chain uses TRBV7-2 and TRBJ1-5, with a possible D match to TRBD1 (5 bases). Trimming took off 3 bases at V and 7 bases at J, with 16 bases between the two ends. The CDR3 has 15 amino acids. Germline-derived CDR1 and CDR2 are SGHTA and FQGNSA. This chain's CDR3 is CASSLYSRAGQPQHF. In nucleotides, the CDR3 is TGTGCCAGCAGCTTGTACAGTCGGGCAGGGCAGCCCCAGCATTTT.

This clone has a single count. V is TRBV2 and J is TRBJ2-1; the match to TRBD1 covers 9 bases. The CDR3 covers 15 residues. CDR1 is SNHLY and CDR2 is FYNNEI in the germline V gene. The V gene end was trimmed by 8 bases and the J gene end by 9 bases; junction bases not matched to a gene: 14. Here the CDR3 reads CASAPAGQGVSEQFF. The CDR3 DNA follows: TGTGCCAGCGCTCCCGCGGGACAGGGCGTCAGTGAGCAGTTCTTC.